These 10 T cell receptor beta chains originate from one sample sequenced in a study of blood T cell repertoires in COVID-19. TCRdb's table, derived via immunoSEQ multiplex PCR, lists solely in-frame clones and lacks some. The table has 24,000 or so clones, over 75% seen once; the top ten hold approximately 21%. Source material: peripheral blood. Receptors originate from a man between 65 and 80 years old in a cohort sampled during active COVID-19.

The rearrangement uses TRBV19 and TRBJ2-1; D perhaps matches TRBD2 (6 bases). Germline V gene lookup returns CDR1 LNHDA and CDR2 SQIVND (reference sequence). Trimming cost V 5 bases and J 4 bases, with 9 bases left between them. The CDR3 has 13 amino acids. The CDR3 protein is CASSRTTYNEQFF. As DNA, the CDR3 is TGTGCCAGTAGTCGGACTACATACAATGAGCAGTTCTTC.

The gene calls are TRBV5-1 and TRBJ2-5, with D uncertain. Trimming removed 1 base at V and 5 bases at J, with 9 bases between. CDR3 size: 13 residues. Germline V gene sequence: CDR1 SGHRS, CDR2 YFSETQ. The CDR3 here is CASSLFLSETQYF. DNA of the CDR3: TGCGCCAGCAGCTTGTTTTTATCCGAGACCCAGTACTTC.

A note on this clone: One end of the junction fails to match germline, which may point to a read error. The V gene is TRBV27, the J gene TRBJ1-6; D possibly corresponds to TRBD1 (6 bases). In germline, CDR1 is MNHEY, CDR2 SMNVEV (reference sequence). CDR3 length: 15 residues. The CDR3 bases are TGTGCCAGCAGTCCCCTACAGGGCTATTATTCACCCCTCCACTTT. The encoded protein is CASSPLQGYYSPLHF.

The V call is TRBV7-8, the J call TRBJ1-4; no definite D call. Germline V gene lookup returns CDR1 SGHVS and CDR2 FQNEAQ. CDR3 length: 14 amino acids. V was clipped by 0 bases and J by 10 bases, with 12 bases between them. The CDR3 loop is CASSLAEIRGKLFF. The CDR3 DNA is TGTGCCAGCAGCTTAGCGGAAATCCGAGGAAAACTGTTTTTT.

This clone was seen a single time. The chain employs TRBV2 and TRBJ2-1; 14 nucleotides agree with TRBD2. There are 17 residues in the CDR3. Germline assignment: CDR1 SNHLY and CDR2 FYNNEI. The trim removed 6 bases at V and 2 bases at J, leaving 6 bases unmatched. CDR3 DNA: TGTGCCAGCAGCAGACTAGCGGGAGGGATCCCCTACAATGAGCAGTTCTTC. Translated: CASSRLAGGIPYNEQFF.

The chain uses TRBV7-2 and TRBJ2-7, with 10 positions matching TRBD1. CDR1 is SGHTA, CDR2 FQGNSA, per germline. This CDR3 has 15 amino acids. With V trimmed by 2 bases and J by 2 bases, 3 bases remained unmatched. The CDR3 protein is CASSLPGQGAYEQYF. DNA for the CDR3: TGTGCCAGCAGCTTACCTGGACAGGGGGCCTACGAGCAGTACTTC.

The chain uses TRBV2 and TRBJ1-2, with TRBD1 matching over 9 bases. Per the germline V gene, CDR1 is SNHLY and CDR2 is FYNNEI. The V and J ends lost 4 bases and 4 bases, in that order; junction bases with no gene match: 4. CDR3 size: 14 residues. The CDR3 is CASSGDRVSYGYTF. The CDR3 DNA reads TGTGCCAGCAGTGGGGACAGGGTTTCCTATGGCTACACCTTC.

This clone was observed a handful of times. V and J are TRBV7-6 and TRBJ2-2; no clear D. This CDR3 is 12 amino acids long. The V gene lost 4 bases and the J gene lost 8 bases, with 8 bases spanning the gap. From germline, CDR1 is SGHVS and CDR2 FNYEAQ. The CDR3 loop is CASSSFLGELFF. CDR3 bases: TGTGCCAGCAGCTCTTTCCTGGGGGAGCTGTTTTTT.

The J gene is TRBJ2-1, the V gene TRBV5-6; 11 bases line up with TRBD2. After removal of 4 bases from V and 4 bases from J, the junction contained 4 bases not matched to a gene. CDR3 size: 15 residues. Germline CDR1 SGHDT, CDR2 YYEEEE. CDR3 loop: CASSVLAGGYNEQFF. CDR3 DNA: TGTGCCAGCAGCGTGCTAGCGGGAGGTTACAATGAGCAGTTCTTC.

J is TRBJ1-3 and V is TRBV28, with D perhaps TRBD1 (6 bases). The V gene's germline CDR1 is MDHEN and CDR2 SYDVKM. V lost 5 bases, J lost 0 bases, and 11 bases lay in between. The CDR3 length is 15 residues. CDR3 bases: TGTGCCAGCAGTAGACAGGCAAGCTCTGGAAACACCATATATTTT. Protein sequence: CASSRQASSGNTIYF.